Many counts were recorded for the clone carrying this T cell receptor (beta chain). Antigen unknown. Unique molecular identifiers featured in how the TCRbeta library was prepared. TCRdb itself ran the PCR reads through MiXCR, one entry per CDR3 protein. The repertoire includes approximately 85,000 distinct CDR3 sequences, about 14% of them detected once, and about 18% sits in the top ten. V was pared by 5 bases and J by 0 bases, with 16 bases between. CDR3 length equals 16 residues. Germline V gene data show CDR1 as SGHTA and CDR2 as FQGNSA. The record originates from a study of T-cell reconstitution after alpha-beta-depleted transplantation in children. Overall study findings and caveats: By about two months after transplant, alpha-beta T cells reportedly arose from several hundred graft clones that had expanded.

The chain uses TRBV7-2 and TRBJ1-2; weak D call: TRBD1 (5 bases). The sequence derives from a male patient between 2 and 10 years old who had a stem cell transplant for acute lymphoblastic leukemia, so the T cells may come from the graft donor. The material sequenced was PBMCs, mostly from graft donor cells, taken 180 days after TCRalphabeta/CD19-depleted stem cell transplant. CDR3 residues: CASSPRGGLPNYGYTF. CDR3 sequence (DNA): TGTGCCAGCAGCCCAAGGGGAGGGTTACCTAACTATGGCTACACCTTC.